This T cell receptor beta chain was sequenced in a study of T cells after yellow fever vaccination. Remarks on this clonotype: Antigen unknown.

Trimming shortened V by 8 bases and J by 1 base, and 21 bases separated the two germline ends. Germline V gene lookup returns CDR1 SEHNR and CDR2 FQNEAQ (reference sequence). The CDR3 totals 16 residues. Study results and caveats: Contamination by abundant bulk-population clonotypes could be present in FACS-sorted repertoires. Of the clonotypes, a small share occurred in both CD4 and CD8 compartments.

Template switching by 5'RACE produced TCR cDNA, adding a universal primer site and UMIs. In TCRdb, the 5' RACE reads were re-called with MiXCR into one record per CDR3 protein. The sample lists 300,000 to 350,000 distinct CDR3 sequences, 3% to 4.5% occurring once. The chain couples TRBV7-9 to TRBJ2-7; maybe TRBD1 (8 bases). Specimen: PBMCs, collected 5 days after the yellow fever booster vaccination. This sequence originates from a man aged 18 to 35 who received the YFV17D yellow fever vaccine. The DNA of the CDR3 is TGTGCCAGCTCCACCTTGACAGGGGAGGGATCCTACGAGCAGTACTTC. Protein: CASSTLTGEGSYEQYF.